These T cell receptor beta chains were read from a single sample in a study of blood T cell repertoires in COVID-19. The table came from immunoSEQ multiplex PCR; TCRdb's copy has only in-frame clones and leaves some out. In the table there are roughly 180,000 clones, around 86% of which are singletons. Sequencing was done on a sample of PBMCs or T cells enriched from blood (not recorded which). These receptors all stem from a woman aged 30 to 39 who had recovered from COVID-19. Both conserved end residues are part of each CDR3. The D gene is left open where the match is weak. Some rows mark clone size as missing; the rest say once, few, many or name a class of expanded clone.

TRBD1	TRBV11-2	TRBJ2-5	NA	TGTGCCAGCAGCCCGACAGGGGGCAGGGAGACCCAGTACTTC	CASSPTGGRETQYF
NA	TRBV19	TRBJ1-3	NA	TGTGCCAGTAGTATCGCCGGTGGAAACACCATATATTTT	CASSIAGGNTIYF
NA	TRBV2	TRBJ2-5	NA	TGTGCCAGCACCCGACAGCAAGAGACCCAGTACTTC	CASTRQQETQYF
TRBD1	TRBV27	TRBJ1-1	NA	TGTGCCAGCAGTTTATATAGGGCAGGGGGCGCTGGGACTGAAGCTTTCTTT	CASSLYRAGGAGTEAFF
NA	TRBV27	TRBJ2-5	NA	TGTGCCAGCAGTTTAGTTGGGCCACCAAGCCCCCAGTACTTC	CASSLVGPPSPQYF
TRBD1	TRBV28	TRBJ2-7	NA	TGTGCCAGCAGCCCGGACAGGGCCTACGAGCAGTACTTC	CASSPDRAYEQYF
TRBD2	TRBV7-9	TRBJ2-5	once	TGTGCCAGCATGGGTACTAGCGGGAGCGGGCAGGGAGAGACCCAGTACTTC	CASMGTSGSGQGETQYF
TRBD2	TRBV2	TRBJ2-7	NA	TGTGCCAGCAGGGCTAGCGGGGGTTCCTACGAGCAGTACTTC	CASRASGGSYEQYF
NA	TRBV6-5	TRBJ1-2	NA	TGTGCCAGCAGTTTGAGTCGTAGTTATGGCTACACCTTC	CASSLSRSYGYTF
NA	TRBV30	TRBJ1-2	NA	TGTGCCTGGAGAGGTGGTGCACAGATCTATGGCTACACCTTC	CAWRGGAQIYGYTF
TRBD1	TRBV24-1	TRBJ2-6	once	TGTGCCACCAGTGATTGGGGACAGGGCTTTTCTGGGGCCAACGTCCTGACTTTC	CATSDWGQGFSGANVLTF
TRBD1	TRBV3-1/TRBV3-2	TRBJ1-5	NA	TGTGCCAGCAGCCCAGATGTAGGGGGCATCGATCAGCCCCAGCATTTT	CASSPDVGGIDQPQHF
TRBD2	TRBV3-1/TRBV3-2	TRBJ2-7	NA	TGTGCCAGCAGCCAAACTAGCGGGGACTACGAGCAGTACTTC	CASSQTSGDYEQYF
NA	TRBV30	TRBJ1-2	NA	TGTGCCTGGAGTGTAATCGGCCGCCCAGGCTATGGCTACACCTTC	CAWSVIGRPGYGYTF
NA	TRBV15	TRBJ1-1	NA	TGTGCCACCAGCAGCCCTCAGGGAGGCACTGAAGCTTTCTTT	CATSSPQGGTEAFF
TRBD2	TRBV24-1	TRBJ2-5	NA	TGTGCCACCAGTGAGGGGCGGGAGGGCCAAGAGACCCAGTACTTC	CATSEGREGQETQYF
TRBD1	TRBV24-1	TRBJ2-5	NA	TGTGCCACCAGTGATTTGGGGACAGGGAGGCAAGAGACCCAGTACTTC	CATSDLGTGRQETQYF
TRBD1	TRBV11-3	TRBJ2-7	NA	TGTGCCAGCAGCTCCTCGACAGGGTGGTCGGACGAGCAGTACTTC	CASSSSTGWSDEQYF
NA	TRBV19	TRBJ1-5	NA	TGTGCCAGTAGTCCCACAGGGATAGCTCAGCCCCAGCATTTT	CASSPTGIAQPQHF
TRBD1	TRBV27	TRBJ2-3	NA	TGTGCCAGCAACCTGGGACAGGGCACAGATACGCAGTATTTT	CASNLGQGTDTQYF
TRBD1	TRBV2	TRBJ1-2	NA	TGTGCCAGCAGTGAAGGACAGGGCCTGGGCCCTCGGATTGATGGCTACACCTTC	CASSEGQGLGPRIDGYTF
NA	TRBV7-2	TRBJ2-2	NA	TGTGCCAGCAGCTTAACGGGGAACACCGGGGAGCTGTTTTTT	CASSLTGNTGELFF
NA	TRBV21-1	TRBJ1-2	NA	TGTGCCAGCAGCAACCGAACGACAGGGGGCTATGGCTACACCTTC	CASSNRTTGGYGYTF
NA	TRBV15	TRBJ1-5	NA	TGTGCCACCAGCAGAGATCAACAGCCCCAGCATTTT	CATSRDQQPQHF
TRBD2	TRBV7-3	TRBJ2-7	NA	TGTGCCAGCAGCATCACTAGCGGCGGGACCTACGAGCAGTACTTC	CASSITSGGTYEQYF
NA	TRBV19	TRBJ2-7	few	TGTGCCAGTAGTATTTCAGGAGGGCCGTACGAGCAGTACTTC	CASSISGGPYEQYF
NA	TRBV30	TRBJ1-1	NA	TGTGCCTGGAGTCTACCGGCGGTAGGGGAGAACACTGAAGCTTTCTTT	CAWSLPAVGENTEAFF
NA	TRBV5-4	TRBJ2-2	NA	TGTGCCAGCAGCCCGGGTCCCGGGGAGCTGTTTTTT	CASSPGPGELFF
TRBD1	TRBV28	TRBJ2-2	NA	TGTGCCAGCAGCCGAGAACAGGGGGTTTGGTTTACCGGGGAGCTGTTTTTT	CASSREQGVWFTGELFF
NA	TRBV18	TRBJ1-2	once	TGTGCCAGCTCACCAGTGACTCCTGGCAACGCTAACTATGGCTACACCTTC	CASSPVTPGNANYGYTF
TRBD1	TRBV6-6	TRBJ1-5	NA	TGTGCCAGCAGTCCGACGACAGGGCAGGGCAATCAGCCCCAGCATTTT	CASSPTTGQGNQPQHF
NA	TRBV27	TRBJ2-3	NA	TGTGCCAGCAGTTCCTCTACCCGTTTCGGTCGGGGCACAGATACGCAGTATTTT	CASSSSTRFGRGTDTQYF
NA	TRBV21-1	TRBJ2-7	NA	TGTGCCAGCATCCCCAAAAAGAAGAAAGGGGGCTATAATCTCTACGAGCAGTACTTC	CASIPKKKKGGYNLYEQYF
NA	TRBV20-1	TRBJ2-7	NA	TGCAGTGCGGCACAGGGAGACGAGCAGTACTTC	CSAAQGDEQYF
TRBD1	TRBV9	TRBJ1-3	NA	TGTGCCAGCAGCCCCCGGGACAGCTCTGGAAACACCATATATTTT	CASSPRDSSGNTIYF
NA	TRBV5-4	TRBJ2-3	NA	TGTGCCAGCCGGAAGTTAACAGGGTGGGACACAGATACGCAGTATTTT	CASRKLTGWDTDTQYF
TRBD2	TRBV6-5	TRBJ2-5	NA	TGTGCCAGCAGTTCTGGACTAGCTTCAGGGGAGACCCAGTACTTC	CASSSGLASGETQYF
NA	TRBV7-9	TRBJ1-1	NA	TGTGCCAGCAGCTTATCCCAGCCGGGGGCTGAAGCTTTCTTT	CASSLSQPGAEAFF
NA	TRBV18	TRBJ1-5	NA	TGTGCCAGCTCACCAATAGGACAGTTCAATCAGCCCCAGCATTTT	CASSPIGQFNQPQHF
NA	TRBV27	TRBJ2-7	NA	TGTGCCAGCAGTTTAACCCCGGACAGCCGTCGCTACGAGCAGTACTTC	CASSLTPDSRRYEQYF